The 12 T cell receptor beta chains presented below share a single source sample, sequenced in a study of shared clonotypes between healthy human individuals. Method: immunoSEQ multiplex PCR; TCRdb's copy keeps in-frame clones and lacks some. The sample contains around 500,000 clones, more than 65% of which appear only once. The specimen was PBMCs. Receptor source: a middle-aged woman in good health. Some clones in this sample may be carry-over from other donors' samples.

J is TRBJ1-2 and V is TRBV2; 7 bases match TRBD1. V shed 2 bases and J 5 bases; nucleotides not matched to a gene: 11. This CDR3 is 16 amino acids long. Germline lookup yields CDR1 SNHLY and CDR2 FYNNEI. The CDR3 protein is CASSERPAGTEYGYTF. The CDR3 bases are TGTGCCAGCAGTGAAAGACCCGCCGGGACAGAGTATGGCTACACCTTC.

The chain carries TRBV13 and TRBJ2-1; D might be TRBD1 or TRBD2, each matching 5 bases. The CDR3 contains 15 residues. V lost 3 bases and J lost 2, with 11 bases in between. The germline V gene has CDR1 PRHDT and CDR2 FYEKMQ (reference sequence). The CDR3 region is CASSFSPGPYNEQFF. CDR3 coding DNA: TGTGCCAGCAGCTTCTCGCCGGGACCCTACAATGAGCAGTTCTTC.

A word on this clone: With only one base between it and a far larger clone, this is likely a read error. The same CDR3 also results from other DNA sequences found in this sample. The CDR3 here is CASSLLGLGNTEAFF. CDR3 nucleotide sequence: TGTGCCAGCAGTTTATTGGGACTAGGGAACACTGAAGCTTTCTTT. This chain links TRBV28 with TRBJ1-1; a possible D gene is TRBD1 (5 bases). This CDR3 has 15 residues. Trimming pared 1 base from V and 1 base from J, leaving 10 bases between. Germline lookup yields CDR1 MDHEN and CDR2 SYDVKM.

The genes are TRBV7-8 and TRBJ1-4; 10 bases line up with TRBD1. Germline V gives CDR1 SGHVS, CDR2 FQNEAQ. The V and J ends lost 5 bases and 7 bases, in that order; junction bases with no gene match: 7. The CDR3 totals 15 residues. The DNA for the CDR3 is TGTGCCAGCAGCCCCTGGACAGGGGGAGGTGAAAAACTGTTTTTT. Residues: CASSPWTGGGEKLFF.

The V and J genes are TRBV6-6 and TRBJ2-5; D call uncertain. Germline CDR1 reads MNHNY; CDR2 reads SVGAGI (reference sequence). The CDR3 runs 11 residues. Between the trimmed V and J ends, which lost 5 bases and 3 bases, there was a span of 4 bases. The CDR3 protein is CASSTKETQYF. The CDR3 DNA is TGTGCCAGCAGTACGAAAGAGACCCAGTACTTC.

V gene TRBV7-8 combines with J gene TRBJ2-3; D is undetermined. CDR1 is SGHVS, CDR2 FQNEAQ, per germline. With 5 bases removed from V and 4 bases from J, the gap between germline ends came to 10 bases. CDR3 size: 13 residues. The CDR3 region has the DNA TGTGCCAGCAGCATCCCCGGGCCAGATACGCAGTATTTT. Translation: CASSIPGPDTQYF.

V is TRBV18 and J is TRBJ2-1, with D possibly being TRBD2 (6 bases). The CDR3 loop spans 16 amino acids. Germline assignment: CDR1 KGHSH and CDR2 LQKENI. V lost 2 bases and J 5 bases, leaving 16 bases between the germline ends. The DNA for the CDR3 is TGTGCCAGCTCACCAGCCCTAGCGAGGCTTAACAATGAGCAGTTCTTC. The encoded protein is CASSPALARLNNEQFF.

CDR3 sequence reads: CAWDMRNTEAFF. The CDR3 nucleotides are TGTGCCTGGGATATGCGCAACACTGAAGCTTTCTTT. The chain joins TRBV30 to TRBJ1-1; no clear D gene. This CDR3 region has 12 residues. CDR1 is GTSNPN, CDR2 SVGIG, per germline (reference sequence). V was clipped by 5 bases and J by 2 bases, with 9 bases between them.

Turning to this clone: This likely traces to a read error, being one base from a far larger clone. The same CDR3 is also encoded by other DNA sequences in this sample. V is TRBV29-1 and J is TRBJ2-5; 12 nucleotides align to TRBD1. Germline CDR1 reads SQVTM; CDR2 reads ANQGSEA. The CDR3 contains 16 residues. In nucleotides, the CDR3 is TGTAGCGTCACAGGGACAGGGGGCCAGAGGTGGGAAGAGCAGTACTTC. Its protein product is CSVTGTGGQRWEEQYF.

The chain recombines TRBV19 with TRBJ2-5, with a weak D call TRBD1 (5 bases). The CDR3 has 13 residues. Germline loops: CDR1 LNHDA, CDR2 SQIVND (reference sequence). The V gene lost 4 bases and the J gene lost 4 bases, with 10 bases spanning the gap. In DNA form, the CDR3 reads TGTGCCAGTAGTACAGGGTTCTCAGAGACCCAGTACTTC. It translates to CASSTGFSETQYF.

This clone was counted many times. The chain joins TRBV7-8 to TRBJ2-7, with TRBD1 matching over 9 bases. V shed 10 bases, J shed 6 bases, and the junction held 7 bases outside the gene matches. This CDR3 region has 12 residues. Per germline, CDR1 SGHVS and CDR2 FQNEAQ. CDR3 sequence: CATRTGVAEQYF. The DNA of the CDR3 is TGTGCCACCCGGACAGGGGTTGCCGAGCAGTACTTC.

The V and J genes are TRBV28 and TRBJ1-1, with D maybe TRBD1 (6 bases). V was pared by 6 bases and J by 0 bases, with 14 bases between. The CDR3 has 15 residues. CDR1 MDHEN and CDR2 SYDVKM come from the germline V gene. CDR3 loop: CASSPHRDMNTEAFF. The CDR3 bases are TGTGCCAGCAGCCCCCACAGGGATATGAACACTGAAGCTTTCTTT.